A single sample is the source of the 11 T cell receptor beta chains below, sequenced in a study of blood T cell repertoires in COVID-19. Assay: immunoSEQ multiplex PCR; the TCRdb copy retains only in-frame clones and omits some. Of about 160,000 clones in the sample, over 85% were seen once. The specimen was peripheral blood. These receptors were obtained from a woman between 50 and 59 years old with acute or convalescent COVID-19.

V usage is TRBV5-1 and J usage is TRBJ2-1; possibly TRBD1 for D (5 bases). Trimming removed 4 bases from V and 4 bases from J, with 18 bases in between. The CDR3 is made up of 16 amino acids. CDR1 is SGHRS, CDR2 YFSETQ, per germline. The CDR3: CASSPGGKGPYNEQFF. The CDR3 bases are TGCGCCAGCAGCCCCGGCGGTAAGGGGCCTTACAATGAGCAGTTCTTC.

The gene calls are TRBV10-3 and TRBJ1-5; the D gene is possibly TRBD1 (5 bases). There are 18 residues in the CDR3. CDR1 and CDR2 from the germline V gene are ENHRY and SYGVKD. V lost 2 bases to trimming and J lost 0 bases, with 17 bases between them. The CDR3 DNA reads TGTGCCATCAGTGAGCCGACTCGACAGAGCTATAGCAATCAGCCCCAGCATTTT. Its protein is CAISEPTRQSYSNQPQHF.

The chain has TRBV6-5 and TRBJ2-2, with D unresolved. The V gene lost 0 bases and the J gene lost 0 bases, with 8 bases spanning the gap. The CDR3 runs to 16 residues. CDR1 and CDR2 from the germline V gene are MNHEY and SVGAGI. CDR3 region: CASSYSYNPNTGELFF. For the CDR3, the DNA is TGTGCCAGCAGTTACTCGTACAACCCGAACACCGGGGAGCTGTTTTTT.

The chain has TRBV4-1 and TRBJ2-5; possibly TRBD2 for D (6 bases). The CDR3 is 16 residues long. V was shortened by 4 bases and J by 3 bases, with 18 bases between the two germline ends. Germline-derived CDR1 and CDR2 are MGHRA and YSYEKL. For the CDR3, the DNA is TGCGCCAGCAGCCCCCGGGGCGGCGGGGAGGAAGAGACCCAGTACTTC. Its protein is CASSPRGGGEEETQYF.

V gene TRBV12-5 combines with J gene TRBJ1-4; D not certain. CDR1 is LGHNT, CDR2 FRNRAP, per germline. V was trimmed by 3 bases and J by 4 bases, leaving 24 bases between them. This CDR3 spans 19 amino acids. CDR3 loop: CASGFTYFGVLGLNEKLFF. The CDR3 DNA is TGTGCTAGTGGTTTTACATATTTCGGGGTCCTAGGCCTTAATGAAAAACTGTTTTTT.

The V gene is TRBV11-2, the J gene TRBJ2-2, with a weak D call TRBD2 (6 bases). In germline, CDR1 is SGHAT, CDR2 FQNNGV. Trimming took 6 bases from V and 7 from J, leaving 15 bases between them. The length of the CDR3 is 14 residues. The CDR3 DNA is TGTGCCAGCAGTCGAGACCGGGAGCTCGGGGAGCTGTTTTTT. This sequence encodes CASSRDRELGELFF.

The chain has TRBV24-1 and TRBJ2-5; TRBD1 matches 7 bases. The V gene's germline CDR1 is KGHDR and CDR2 SFDVKD. The trim removed 9 bases at V and 5 bases at J, leaving 5 bases unmatched. The CDR3 covers 12 residues. The CDR3 loop reads CATLTGTETQYF. In DNA, the CDR3 is TGTGCCACCCTGACAGGGACCGAGACCCAGTACTTC.

The chain couples TRBV9 to TRBJ2-5; 10 nucleotides match TRBD1. The junction had 9 bases not matched to a gene; V was cut back by 3 bases and J by 7 bases. CDR1 and CDR2 (germline): SGDLS, YYNGEE. There are 15 residues in the CDR3. The CDR3: CASSAHGTGAGTQYF. The CDR3 region has the DNA TGTGCCAGCAGCGCCCACGGGACAGGGGCTGGGACCCAGTACTTC.

This clone has ten or more counts. This sequence joins TRBV7-2 and TRBJ2-7; TRBD2 is a possible D gene (6 bases). Germline lookup yields CDR1 SGHTA and CDR2 FQGNSA. The V end lost 7 bases, the J end lost 4 bases, and 20 bases lay between the germline ends. The CDR3 spans 15 residues. CDR3 region: CASTRSTQGGYEQYF. CDR3 bases: TGTGCCAGCACTCGAAGTACCCAGGGAGGATACGAGCAGTACTTC.

This sequence joins TRBV29-1 and TRBJ1-2; D may be TRBD1 (6 bases). Germline CDR1 reads SQVTM; CDR2 reads ANQGSEA. The CDR3 covers 12 residues. Trimming pared 7 bases from V and 4 bases from J, leaving 13 bases between. The CDR3 bases are TGCAGCGCGGAAGGACAGTCCTATGGCTACACCTTC. Residues: CSAEGQSYGYTF.

The chain joins TRBV7-3 to TRBJ1-6; D remains ambiguous. The ends were cut back, 2 bases at V and 9 bases at J, with 11 bases in the middle. CDR3 length: 14 amino acids. CDR1 is SGHTA, CDR2 FQGTGA, per germline. Here the CDR3 reads CASSLFAGGSPLHF. CDR3 nucleotides: TGTGCCAGCAGCTTATTCGCGGGAGGTTCACCCCTCCACTTT.